One T cell receptor beta chain is described in this entry. The entry originates in a study of blood T cell repertoires in COVID-19. Using immunoSEQ multiplex PCR, the repertoire was profiled, and TCRdb retains in-frame clones only, with some absent. The sample shows 300,000 to 350,000 clones, about nine tenths of them seen only once. The TCR originated in a woman aged 25-40 years with COVID-19, enrolled during active disease. Sequencing input: peripheral blood.

The CDR3 DNA follows: TGTGCCTGGAGTAACGGGTATGGAAGCAATGAGCAGTTCTTC. As protein: CAWSNGYGSNEQFF. V gene TRBV30 combines with J gene TRBJ2-1; no clear D gene. Trimming shortened V by 2 bases and J by 6 bases, and 14 bases separated the two germline ends. The CDR3 sequence is 14 residues long. The V gene's germline CDR1 is GTSNPN and CDR2 SVGIG (reference sequence).